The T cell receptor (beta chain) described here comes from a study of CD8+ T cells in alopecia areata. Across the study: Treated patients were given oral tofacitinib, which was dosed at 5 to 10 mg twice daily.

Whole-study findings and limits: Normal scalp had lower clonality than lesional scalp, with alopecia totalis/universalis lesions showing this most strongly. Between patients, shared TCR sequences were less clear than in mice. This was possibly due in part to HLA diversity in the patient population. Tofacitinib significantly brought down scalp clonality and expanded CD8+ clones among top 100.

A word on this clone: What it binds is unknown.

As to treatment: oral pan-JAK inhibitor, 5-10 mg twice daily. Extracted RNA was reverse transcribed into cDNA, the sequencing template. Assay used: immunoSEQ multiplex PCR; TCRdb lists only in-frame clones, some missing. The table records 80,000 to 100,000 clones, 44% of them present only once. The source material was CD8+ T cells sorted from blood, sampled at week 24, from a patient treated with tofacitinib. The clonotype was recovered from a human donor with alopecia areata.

The CDR3, as DNA: TGTGCCACCAGCAGAGGAGGGACTAGCTTTCCCGACGAGCAGTACTTC. It specifies CATSRGGTSFPDEQYF. This chain connects TRBV15 to TRBJ2-7, with 9 bases lining up with TRBD2. Germline loops: CDR1 LNHNV, CDR2 YYDKDF (reference sequence). The J segment lost 5 bases and the V segment lost 1 base, leaving 9 bases of the junction unmatched. This CDR3 has 16 amino acids.